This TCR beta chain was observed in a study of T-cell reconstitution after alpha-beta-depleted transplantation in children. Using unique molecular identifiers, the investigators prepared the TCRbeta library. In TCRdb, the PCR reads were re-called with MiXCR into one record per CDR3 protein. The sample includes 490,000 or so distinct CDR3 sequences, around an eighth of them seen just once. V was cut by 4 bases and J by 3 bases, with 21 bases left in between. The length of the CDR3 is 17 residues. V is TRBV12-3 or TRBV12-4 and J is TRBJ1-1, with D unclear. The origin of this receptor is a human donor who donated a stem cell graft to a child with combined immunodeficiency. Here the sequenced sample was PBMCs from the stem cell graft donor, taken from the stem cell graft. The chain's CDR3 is CASSSVAGFNGDTEAFF. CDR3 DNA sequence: TGTGCCAGCAGTTCCGTGGCCGGGTTCAACGGGGACACTGAAGCTTTCTTT.